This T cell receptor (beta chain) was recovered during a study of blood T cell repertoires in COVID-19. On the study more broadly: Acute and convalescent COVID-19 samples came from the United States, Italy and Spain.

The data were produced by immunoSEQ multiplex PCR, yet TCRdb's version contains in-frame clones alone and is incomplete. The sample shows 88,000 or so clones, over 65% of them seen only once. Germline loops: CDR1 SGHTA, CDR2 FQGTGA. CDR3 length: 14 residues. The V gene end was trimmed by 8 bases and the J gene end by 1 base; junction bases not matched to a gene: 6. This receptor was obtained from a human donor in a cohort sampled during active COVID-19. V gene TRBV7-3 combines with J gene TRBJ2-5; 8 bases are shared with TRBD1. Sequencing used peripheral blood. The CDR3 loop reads CASARTGSQETQYF. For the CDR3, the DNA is TGTGCCAGCGCCAGGACAGGGTCCCAAGAGACCCAGTACTTC.